This T cell receptor beta chain was obtained from a study of blood T cell repertoires in COVID-19 (dated by TCRdb to the early 2020s). A note on the overall study: Samples covering the acute and convalescent phases of COVID-19 were provided by collaborators in the United States, Italy and Spain. The prospective study material was composed of cDNA or gDNA derived from T cells, B-cell-depleted T cells, or PBMCs. Deeply sampled blood TCRbeta repertoires from subjects exposed to, actively infected with, or recovered from COVID-19 were included in the dataset. The repertoires were released in a freely available public database meant as a resource for research on the immune response to SARS-CoV-2. Samples came from the ongoing ImmuneRACE study (first 160 participants) plus 1,254 subjects from 6 global collaborators. A de-identified subject ID, COVID-19 status, age in years and sex were almost always included in the sample metadata. Where available, HLA class I and class II types were taken from metadata supplied by the sample provider and were not determined by assay-based typing.

Overall results and qualifications from the work: Clinical and demographic metadata were provided uncurated, with the amount varying by source and participant.

The immunoSEQ Assay, a bias-controlled multiplex PCR, was used to amplify TCRbeta CDR3 regions from genomic DNA. Under the source paper's analysis protocol: The number of nucleated cells in each sample was estimated by amplification of reference gene primers within the assay. Sequence reads were collapsed and filtered to measure the absolute abundance of every unique TCRbeta CDR3 rearrangement. For each sample, productive Simpson clonality was calculated by taking the square root of Simpson's diversity index across productive rearrangements. The source is immuneACCESS, and TCRdb retained only in-frame sequences with V and J called. Part of the clones is not carried over; for the studies checked, unresolved V genes explain less than half of this, and the remainder is unexplained. Clone size and the V and J calls come from that table; the DNA yielded D and trimming. This sample lists approximately 200,000 clones; about four fifths were detected once. Approximately 2.9% of the sample is held by the ten biggest clonotypes.

Samples from volunteer blood donors who had recovered from COVID-19 were contributed by a second Seattle source. Collaborating institutions collected whole blood in K2EDTA tubes following their own protocols. For TCRbeta analysis, collaborator samples were shipped as frozen whole blood, as isolated PBMCs, or as DNA extracted from either sample type. V drops 4 bases and J drops 7 bases, leaving 17 bases in between. The germline V gene (reference sequence) yields LGHDT for CDR1 and YNNKEL for CDR2. Measured from the cysteine to the phenylalanine, the CDR3 is 16 residues long. Left in the record is the CDR3 DNA by itself, 48 bases read in frame from the first base. Comment on this clone: The antigen this receptor binds is unknown. No quality values exist for individual bases; no much larger clone is one base distant.

This chain joins TRBV3-1 (or the pseudogene TRBV3-2) to TRBJ2-6; the D gene is perhaps TRBD1, from 6 matching bases. The sample was peripheral blood. This TCR derives from a woman in her 30s who had recovered from COVID-19. The CDR3 here reads CASSRRGTLGANVLTF. DNA sequence: TGTGCCAGCAGCCGTAGGGGGACCCTGGGAGCCAACGTCCTGACTTTC.